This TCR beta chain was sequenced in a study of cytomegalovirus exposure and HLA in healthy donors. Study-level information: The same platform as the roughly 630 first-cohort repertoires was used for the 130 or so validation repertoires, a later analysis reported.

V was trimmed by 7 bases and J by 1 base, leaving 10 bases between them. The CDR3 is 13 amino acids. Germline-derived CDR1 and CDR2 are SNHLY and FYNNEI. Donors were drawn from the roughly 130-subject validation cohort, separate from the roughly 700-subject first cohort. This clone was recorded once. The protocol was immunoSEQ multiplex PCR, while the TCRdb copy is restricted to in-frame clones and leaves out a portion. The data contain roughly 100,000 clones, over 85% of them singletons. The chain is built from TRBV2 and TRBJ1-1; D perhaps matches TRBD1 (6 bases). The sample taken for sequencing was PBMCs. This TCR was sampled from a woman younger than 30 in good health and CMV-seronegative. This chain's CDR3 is CASNADRNTEAFF. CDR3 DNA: TGTGCCAGCAATGCGGACAGGAACACTGAAGCTTTCTTT.